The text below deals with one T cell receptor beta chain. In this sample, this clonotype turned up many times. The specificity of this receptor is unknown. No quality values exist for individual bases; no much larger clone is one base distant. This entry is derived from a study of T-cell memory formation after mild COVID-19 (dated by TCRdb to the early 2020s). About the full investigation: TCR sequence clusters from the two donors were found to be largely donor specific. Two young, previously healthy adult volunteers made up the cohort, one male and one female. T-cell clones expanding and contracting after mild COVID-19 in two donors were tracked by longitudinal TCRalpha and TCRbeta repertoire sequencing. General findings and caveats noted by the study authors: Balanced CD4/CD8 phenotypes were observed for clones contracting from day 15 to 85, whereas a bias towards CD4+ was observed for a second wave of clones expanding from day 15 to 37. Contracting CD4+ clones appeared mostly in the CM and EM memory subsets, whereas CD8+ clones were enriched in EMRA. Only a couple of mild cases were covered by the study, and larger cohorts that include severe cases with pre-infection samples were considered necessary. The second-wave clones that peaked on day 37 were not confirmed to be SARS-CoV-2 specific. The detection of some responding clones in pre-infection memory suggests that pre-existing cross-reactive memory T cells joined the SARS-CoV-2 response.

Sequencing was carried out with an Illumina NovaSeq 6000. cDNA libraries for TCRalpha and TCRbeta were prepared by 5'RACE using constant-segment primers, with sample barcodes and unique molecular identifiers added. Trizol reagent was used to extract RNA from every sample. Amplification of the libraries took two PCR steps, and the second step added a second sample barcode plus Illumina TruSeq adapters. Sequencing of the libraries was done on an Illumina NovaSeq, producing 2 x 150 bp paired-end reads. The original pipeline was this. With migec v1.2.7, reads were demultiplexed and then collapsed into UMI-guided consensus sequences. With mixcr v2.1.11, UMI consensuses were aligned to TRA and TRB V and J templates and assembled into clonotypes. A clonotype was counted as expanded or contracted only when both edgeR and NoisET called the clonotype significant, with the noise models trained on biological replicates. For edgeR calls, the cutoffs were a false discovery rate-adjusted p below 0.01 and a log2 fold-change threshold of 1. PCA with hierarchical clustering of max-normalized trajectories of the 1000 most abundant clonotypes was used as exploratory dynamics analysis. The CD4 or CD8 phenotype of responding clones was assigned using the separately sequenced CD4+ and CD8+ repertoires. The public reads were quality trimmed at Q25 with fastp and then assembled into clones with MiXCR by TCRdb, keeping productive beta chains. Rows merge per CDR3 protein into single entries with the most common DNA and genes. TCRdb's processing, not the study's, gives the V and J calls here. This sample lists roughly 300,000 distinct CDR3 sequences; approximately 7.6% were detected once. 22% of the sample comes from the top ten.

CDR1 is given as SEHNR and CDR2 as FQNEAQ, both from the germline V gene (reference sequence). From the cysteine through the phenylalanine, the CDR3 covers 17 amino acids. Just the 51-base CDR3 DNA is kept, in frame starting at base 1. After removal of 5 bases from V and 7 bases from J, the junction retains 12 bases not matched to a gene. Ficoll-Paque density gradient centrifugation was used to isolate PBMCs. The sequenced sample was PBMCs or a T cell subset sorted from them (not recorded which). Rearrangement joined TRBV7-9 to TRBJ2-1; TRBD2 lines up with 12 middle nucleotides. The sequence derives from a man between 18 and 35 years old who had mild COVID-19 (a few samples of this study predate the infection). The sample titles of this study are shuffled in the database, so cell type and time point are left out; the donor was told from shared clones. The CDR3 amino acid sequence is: CASSATSGGPKGNEQFF. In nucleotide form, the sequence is TGTGCCAGCAGCGCGACTAGCGGGGGCCCTAAGGGGAATGAGCAGTTCTTC.